These T cell receptor beta chains were read from a single sample in a study of patients and donors after allogeneic stem cell transplantation. TCRdb fed the RT-PCR reads into MiXCR, producing one record per CDR3 protein. The data show around 200,000 distinct CDR3 sequences, with 38% seen just once and about 9.9% held by the top ten. The material sequenced was blood, either unsorted or a sorted T cell fraction (not recorded which). The receptor set was obtained from a human donor who was either an allogeneic HSCT recipient or a stem cell or donor lymphocyte infusion donor (not recorded which). It is not recorded whose cells these are; they may come from a transplant donor. Each CDR3 is given with its conserved first and last residue. Fields, in order: V gene, D gene, J gene, CDR3 protein. The D gene is left open where the match is weak.

TRBV5-1	-	TRBJ2-1	CASSIPPADYNEQFF
TRBV15	-	TRBJ2-7	CATSRDNARLEHYEQYF
TRBV10-3	-	TRBJ1-1	CAISVGPEAFF
TRBV15	-	TRBJ1-5	CATSSQIMGGIQPQHF
TRBV7-3	-	TRBJ2-1	CASREGVGSYNEQFF
TRBV12-3/TRBV12-4	-	TRBJ1-2	CASRSRLGGNYGYTF
TRBV12-3/TRBV12-4	TRBD1	TRBJ1-2	CASRRSGGPNYGYTF
TRBV5-5	-	TRBJ2-7	CASSLWDHPYEQYF
TRBV10-3	TRBD1	TRBJ1-1	CAISGGQGINTEAFF
TRBV4-1	-	TRBJ1-4	CASSQDGYGATNEKLFF
TRBV10-3	-	TRBJ2-3	CAISGQGTPDTQYF
TRBV28	-	TRBJ1-5	CASSPQPGNQPQHF
TRBV4-1	-	TRBJ1-4	CASSQHSTGNEKLFF
TRBV12-3/TRBV12-4	TRBD2	TRBJ2-1	CASSLSGGANEQFF
TRBV6-6	-	TRBJ2-7	CASSYPQASYEQYF
TRBV12-3/TRBV12-4	-	TRBJ2-3	CASSRGASTDTQYF
TRBV5-6	-	TRBJ2-3	CASSFRLGNTDTQYF
TRBV5-1	TRBD1	TRBJ2-5	CASSSTGGVETQYF
TRBV7-2	-	TRBJ1-1	CASSLHGGVTEAFF
TRBV12-3/TRBV12-4	-	TRBJ1-5	CASSLVLQESNQPQHF
TRBV7-7	TRBD1	TRBJ1-3	CASSLGQGFGNTIYF
TRBV3-1	-	TRBJ2-5	CASSQDGGTQETQYF